Listed below are T cell receptor beta chains from one sample, sequenced in a study of Ad26.COV2.S vaccination and SARS-CoV-2 variants. The protocol was immunoSEQ multiplex PCR, while the TCRdb copy is restricted to in-frame clones and leaves out a portion. Of more than 150,000 clones in the sample, roughly 87% were seen once. The specimen was peripheral blood, collected after recovery from COVID-19. The source of these receptors is a human donor who had recovered from COVID-19. Each CDR3 is given with its conserved first and last residue. Each record gives: D gene, J gene, V gene, clone size, CDR3 DNA, CDR3 protein. The D gene is left open where the match is weak. Size values are once, few and many counts, or a class for expanded clones, and some rows have none.

D: -
J: TRBJ1-2
V: TRBV5-8
size: -
DNA: TGTGCCAGCAGCTTAGGGGCCACTGCGGATGGCTACACCTTC
CDR3: CASSLGATADGYTF

D: -
J: TRBJ2-5
V: TRBV3-1/TRBV3-2
size: -
DNA: TGTGCCAGCAGCCAAGTCTCACTGGAAGAGACCCAGTACTTC
CDR3: CASSQVSLEETQYF

D: -
J: TRBJ2-3
V: TRBV27
size: -
DNA: TGTGCCAGCAGTTTCTTTCCGGTTCGACACCCACCCACAGATACGCAGTATTTT
CDR3: CASSFFPVRHPPTDTQYF

D: -
J: TRBJ1-4
V: TRBV5-6
size: -
DNA: TGTGCCAGCAGCTGGGGACCGGCGGATGAAAAACTGTTTTTT
CDR3: CASSWGPADEKLFF

D: TRBD1
J: TRBJ1-3
V: TRBV2
size: -
DNA: TGTGCCAGCAGTAGACAGGGATCTGGAAACACCATATATTTT
CDR3: CASSRQGSGNTIYF

D: -
J: TRBJ1-4
V: TRBV2
size: -
DNA: TGTGCCAGCAGTGGGGTAACAGGGCGGTCAACTAATGAAAAACTGTTTTTT
CDR3: CASSGVTGRSTNEKLFF

D: TRBD1
J: TRBJ2-7
V: TRBV2
size: -
DNA: TGTGCCAGCAGTGGGAGGACAGGGATCTTCTTC
CDR3: CASSGRTGIFF

D: TRBD2
J: TRBJ2-1
V: TRBV3-1/TRBV3-2
size: -
DNA: TGTGCCAGCAGCCCGGCCGGGACTAGCGGGAATGAGCAGTTCTTC
CDR3: CASSPAGTSGNEQFF

D: TRBD1
J: TRBJ1-2
V: TRBV28
size: once
DNA: TGTGCCAGCAGTTCCCGGACAGGGGGCTTAGTTGGCTACACCTTC
CDR3: CASSSRTGGLVGYTF

D: -
J: TRBJ1-2
V: TRBV7-9
size: -
DNA: TGTGCCAGCAGCTTGAGGGACCTGGGAGGCTACACCTTC
CDR3: CASSLRDLGGYTF

D: TRBD1
J: TRBJ1-1
V: TRBV5-1
size: -
DNA: TGCGCCAGTTCTACCGGGACAGGGGGCACTGAAGCTTTCTTT
CDR3: CASSTGTGGTEAFF

D: TRBD1
J: TRBJ1-2
V: TRBV7-2
size: -
DNA: TGTGCCAGCAGCTTAGTCACAGGGGACTATGGCTACACCTTC
CDR3: CASSLVTGDYGYTF

D: TRBD2
J: TRBJ2-2
V: TRBV3-1/TRBV3-2
size: -
DNA: TGTGCCAGCAGCCCGGGACTAGCGGGGAGGTCCGGGGAGCTGTTTTTT
CDR3: CASSPGLAGRSGELFF

D: -
J: TRBJ1-1
V: TRBV27
size: -
DNA: TGTGCCAGCGGGCATGGAAGGGACACTGAAGCTTTCTTT
CDR3: CASGHGRDTEAFF

D: -
J: TRBJ1-3
V: TRBV5-6
size: -
DNA: TGTGCCAGCAGCCTCAGCTTACGCTCTGGAAACACCATATATTTT
CDR3: CASSLSLRSGNTIYF

D: -
J: TRBJ1-6
V: TRBV11-3
size: -
DNA: TGTGCCAGCAGCCTCACAGAATTCTCACCCCTCCACTTT
CDR3: CASSLTEFSPLHF

D: TRBD1
J: TRBJ2-5
V: TRBV2
size: -
DNA: TGTGCCACTTCAGATCCGGGACAGGGATTAAGCCTTCCTTCGGAGACCCAGTACTTC
CDR3: CATSDPGQGLSLPSETQYF

D: TRBD2
J: TRBJ2-7
V: TRBV5-4
size: -
DNA: TGTGCCAGCAGCTCGGGAGCGGGGCCCGTTTACTTC
CDR3: CASSSGAGPVYF

D: -
J: TRBJ2-7
V: TRBV5-5
size: -
DNA: TGTGCCAGCAGCTGGGAATCTCCCGAAGAATCCTACGAGCAGTACTTC
CDR3: CASSWESPEESYEQYF

D: -
J: TRBJ2-2
V: TRBV3-1/TRBV3-2
size: -
DNA: TGTGCCAGCAGCCAAGGAATTCAGCTGTTTTTT
CDR3: CASSQGIQLFF

D: TRBD2
J: TRBJ2-3
V: TRBV5-6
size: -
DNA: TGTGCCAGCAGCTGGGGACTAGAAACAGATACGCAGTATTTT
CDR3: CASSWGLETDTQYF

D: -
J: TRBJ2-5
V: TRBV6-5
size: -
DNA: TGTGCCAGCAGCGGACAGTGGGAGACCCAGTACTTC
CDR3: CASSGQWETQYF

D: TRBD1
J: TRBJ1-2
V: TRBV5-4
size: -
DNA: TGTGCCAGCAGCTTGGACAGGGGAGACTATGGCTACACCTTC
CDR3: CASSLDRGDYGYTF

D: TRBD2
J: TRBJ2-3
V: TRBV14
size: -
DNA: TGTGCCAGCAGCCAGGTAGCGGGAATGCCAGATACGCAGTATTTT
CDR3: CASSQVAGMPDTQYF

D: -
J: TRBJ1-6
V: TRBV2
size: once
DNA: TGTGCCAGCAAATACAACACCAATTCACCCCTCCACTTT
CDR3: CASKYNTNSPLHF

D: -
J: TRBJ2-7
V: TRBV6-5
size: -
DNA: TGTGCCAGCACCCTAGAGCGGTTAGCCTCCTACGAGCAGTACTTC
CDR3: CASTLERLASYEQYF

D: TRBD2
J: TRBJ2-2
V: TRBV3-1/TRBV3-2
size: -
DNA: TGTGCCAGCAGCACCACGCGGCTAGCGGGGGGGACCGGGGAGCTGTTTTTT
CDR3: CASSTTRLAGGTGELFF

D: -
J: TRBJ1-1
V: TRBV3-1/TRBV3-2
size: -
DNA: TGTGCCAGCTCTGAGATGGGGGGCACTGAAGCTTTCTTT
CDR3: CASSEMGGTEAFF

D: TRBD1
J: TRBJ2-3
V: TRBV29-1
size: -
DNA: TGCAGCGCCGAGTGGGACAGGGGATCCTCCGGTCCCACAGATACGCAGTATTTT
CDR3: CSAEWDRGSSGPTDTQYF

D: -
J: TRBJ1-1
V: TRBV5-5
size: -
DNA: TGTGCCAGCAAGGCCCAGACGAACACTGAAGCTTTCTTT
CDR3: CASKAQTNTEAFF

D: -
J: TRBJ1-2
V: TRBV19
size: -
DNA: TGTGCCAGTAGTATATCCCGGACAGATTCGATTACCTATGGCTACACCTTC
CDR3: CASSISRTDSITYGYTF

D: -
J: TRBJ2-7
V: TRBV6-2/TRBV6-3
size: -
DNA: TGTGCCAGCAGCCTCATGACGTCGGGGCCCCACTACGAGCAGTACTTC
CDR3: CASSLMTSGPHYEQYF

D: -
J: TRBJ1-3
V: TRBV3-1/TRBV3-2
size: -
DNA: TGTGCCAGCAGCCAAGTCAAGGGCAACACCATATATTTT
CDR3: CASSQVKGNTIYF

D: TRBD2
J: TRBJ2-1
V: TRBV6-4
size: -
DNA: TGTGCCAGCAGTGTCAGCGGGGGGGCCAATTTTCGGTTCTTC
CDR3: CASSVSGGANFRFF

D: -
J: TRBJ1-5
V: TRBV2
size: once
DNA: TGTGCCAGCAGTGTACGGGGGGTGTGGGTAGGGGAGCAGCCCCAGCATTTT
CDR3: CASSVRGVWVGEQPQHF

D: TRBD1
J: TRBJ1-5
V: TRBV27
size: -
DNA: TGTGCCAGCAGTGCACACAGGGGAGACGGGCAGCCCCAGCATTTT
CDR3: CASSAHRGDGQPQHF

D: -
J: TRBJ1-2
V: TRBV6-4
size: -
DNA: TGTGCCAGCAGTGGACGGACGCTAGAATATGGCTACACCTTC
CDR3: CASSGRTLEYGYTF

D: -
J: TRBJ1-1
V: TRBV18
size: -
DNA: TGTGCCAGCTCACCAGGTCGGGGGAGGAACACTGAAGCTTTCTTT
CDR3: CASSPGRGRNTEAFF

D: -
J: TRBJ1-1
V: TRBV15
size: -
DNA: TGTGCCACCAGCAGAGATCGGGGAGGGGACACTGAAGCTTTCTTT
CDR3: CATSRDRGGDTEAFF

D: -
J: TRBJ1-1
V: TRBV5-1
size: -
DNA: TGCGCCAGCAGCTTGGTGTCCCCGACACTGGGCTACACTGAAGCTTTCTTT
CDR3: CASSLVSPTLGYTEAFF

D: -
J: TRBJ1-6
V: TRBV10-3
size: once
DNA: TGTGCCATCAGTGAGGTCAGGGGCGCCTATAATTCACCCCTCCACTTT
CDR3: CAISEVRGAYNSPLHF

D: TRBD1
J: TRBJ2-2
V: TRBV5-4
size: -
DNA: TGTGCCAGCAGCGAGGGACAGATAACCGGGGAGCTGTTTTTT
CDR3: CASSEGQITGELFF

D: TRBD1
J: TRBJ2-7
V: TRBV7-3
size: -
DNA: TGTGCCAGCAGCTTAAGGGGCCCGGACAGGGGGCGCGTGGGATCCTACGAGCAGTACTTC
CDR3: CASSLRGPDRGRVGSYEQYF

D: -
J: TRBJ2-1
V: TRBV6-1
size: -
DNA: TGTGCCAGCAGTGAACTCGGACGAGAGCAGTTCTTC
CDR3: CASSELGREQFF

D: TRBD1
J: TRBJ2-7
V: TRBV7-9
size: -
DNA: TGTGCCAGCAGCTACAGGGGGACCTACGAGCAGTACTTC
CDR3: CASSYRGTYEQYF

D: -
J: TRBJ1-1
V: TRBV20-1
size: -
DNA: TGCAGTGCTTTGGGTCTTGGAGCTTTCTTT
CDR3: CSALGLGAFF

D: -
J: TRBJ2-3
V: TRBV10-1
size: -
DNA: TGCGCCAGCAGTGAGTCTGCAGATACGCAGTATTTT
CDR3: CASSESADTQYF

D: TRBD2
J: TRBJ2-3
V: TRBV5-5
size: -
DNA: TGTGCCAGCACCCGGGGGTGGGCTAGCGGGACAGATACGCAGTATTTT
CDR3: CASTRGWASGTDTQYF

D: -
J: TRBJ1-1
V: TRBV12-3/TRBV12-4
size: few
DNA: TGTGCCAGCAGTTTCACTGAAGCTTTCTTT
CDR3: CASSFTEAFF

D: TRBD2
J: TRBJ2-2
V: TRBV28
size: -
DNA: TGTGCCAGCAGCCTCAAAGCGGGAGGAGGTGCGGGGGAGCTGTTTTTT
CDR3: CASSLKAGGGAGELFF